This TCR beta chain was recorded in a study of cytomegalovirus exposure and HLA in healthy donors. General study results and limits: The tendency of first-cohort TCR clusters to co-occur in the 120 or so validation repertoires emerged from a later analysis. Researchers catalogued approximately 170 TCR beta chains as cytomegalovirus-associated. According to reports, the classifier identified cytomegalovirus status with high specificity and sensitivity. The CMV antigen specificity of three CMV-associated chains was confirmed through in vitro analysis.

CDR1 SGHTA and CDR2 FQGTGA come from the germline V gene. With 5 bases clipped from V and 6 bases from J, the junction kept 9 bases outside the gene matches. CDR3 size: 15 residues. About this clone itself: The antigen remains unidentified.

Here immunoSEQ multiplex PCR was the method, and the copy in TCRdb shows in-frame clones only, minus some. The table has roughly 120,000 clones, about 88% seen once. Sequencing input: PBMCs. The sequence was collected from a woman younger than 30 in good health and CMV-seronegative. The chain joins TRBV7-3 to TRBJ2-2, with TRBD1 matching over 7 bases. CDR3 in amino acids: CASSQTGTEAGELFF. The CDR3 region has the DNA TGTGCCAGCAGCCAGACAGGGACGGAGGCCGGGGAGCTGTTTTTT.